Below are 31 T cell receptor beta chains sequenced from a single sample in a study of metastatic and nonmetastatic thyroid tumors. TCRdb called clones again from the PCR reads with MiXCR. The table lists 35,000 to 50,000 clones, about 4.2% of them singletons, with roughly a tenth in the top ten. Thyroid surgery took place with no prior treatment in any patient. The source material was blood. These receptors came from a female donor with papillary thyroid cancer or a benign thyroid nodule (not recorded which). Some clones in this sample may be carry-over from other donors' samples.

This clone has just a few counts. A much larger clone lies one base from this, so it may be a read error. The chain recombines TRBV4-2 with TRBJ2-7; 8 bases are shared with TRBD1. V lost 1 base, J lost 2 bases, and 7 bases stayed unmatched. The germline V gene encodes CDR1 LGHNA and CDR2 YNFKEQ. The CDR3 totals 16 residues. CDR3 sequence (DNA): TGTGCCAGCAGCCAAGCCTCAGGGACAGGACCCTACGAGCAGTACTTC. Residues: CASSQASGTGPYEQYF.

As to this clone: The junction does not match germline at one end; this may be a read error. The V gene is TRBV6-1, the J gene TRBJ2-5, with D tentatively TRBD1 (6 bases). This CDR3 has 14 amino acids. Germline CDR1 MNHNS, CDR2 SASEGT. CDR3 DNA sequence: TGCGCCAGCAGCGATGGGACAATTCAAGAGACCCAGTACTTC. Its protein product is CASSDGTIQETQYF.

This clone was found a few times. The chain uses TRBV6-1 and TRBJ2-2; 10 nucleotides line up with TRBD1. The CDR3 runs to 17 residues. From germline, CDR1 is MNHNS and CDR2 SASEGT. Germline trimming cut 1 base from V and 3 bases from J; bases unmatched to any gene: 5. The chain's CDR3 is CASSEGSGTGDTGELFF. The DNA for the CDR3 is TGTGCCAGCAGTGAAGGGAGTGGGACAGGGGACACCGGGGAGCTGTTTTTT.

This clone showed up just a few times. This rearrangement joins TRBV6-1 to TRBJ1-2, with D possibly being TRBD1 (5 bases). The V end lost 8 bases, the J end lost 8 bases, and 15 bases lay between the germline ends. This CDR3 is 12 amino acids long. Germline values: CDR1 MNHNS, CDR2 SASEGT. For the CDR3, the DNA is TGTGCCAGCTCCCGGGGGTCGGGGGGCTACACCTTC. This sequence encodes CASSRGSGGYTF.

This clone came up many times. The chain recombines TRBV5-1 with TRBJ2-3, with TRBD2 as a possible D gene (6 bases). V was cut by 6 bases and J by 2 bases, with 10 bases left in between. The CDR3 loop spans 13 amino acids. Germline V gene lookup returns CDR1 SGHRS and CDR2 YFSETQ. CDR3 coding DNA: TGCGCCAGCAAGGTGGACTACACAGATACGCAGTATTTT. Translating it yields CASKVDYTDTQYF.

The table lists this clone with many counts. The V call is TRBV30, the J call TRBJ1-5; D is unresolved. The germline V and J ends were trimmed by 2 bases and 4 bases, with 6 bases remaining between them. CDR1 is GTSNPN, CDR2 SVGIG, per germline (reference sequence). This CDR3 is built from 12 residues. The CDR3 nucleotides read TGTGCCTGGAGTATAGGGAATCAGCCCCAGCATTTT. This sequence encodes CAWSIGNQPQHF.

This clone was observed a few times. This chain connects TRBV12-3 or TRBV12-4 to TRBJ2-3; 8 bases map to TRBD1. The CDR3 loop spans 15 amino acids. J lost 8 bases, V lost 3 bases, and 10 bases had no gene match. The CDR3 DNA reads as TGTGCCAGCAGTTTGATGTCAGGGGGCTCGGGTACGCAGTATTTT. Protein product: CASSLMSGGSGTQYF.

This clone was seen a handful of times. The J gene is TRBJ1-3, the V gene TRBV28; D gene uncertain. The germline gives CDR1 MDHEN, CDR2 SYDVKM. The CDR3 runs 11 residues. Trimming pared 6 bases from V and 4 bases from J, leaving 4 bases between. DNA for the CDR3: TGTGCCAGCAGCGCGGGAAACACCATATATTTT. It codes for CASSAGNTIYF.

This clone was seen at least ten times. The V gene is TRBV7-8, the J gene TRBJ2-7, with 7 bases aligning to TRBD1. V shed 1 base and J 1 base; nucleotides not matched to a gene: 1. Germline V gene lookup returns CDR1 SGHVS and CDR2 FQNEAQ. The CDR3 extends over 14 amino acids. CDR3: CASSLEGQSYEQYF. CDR3 sequence (DNA): TGTGCCAGCAGCTTAGAGGGACAGTCCTACGAGCAGTACTTC. Supplemented by reference TRBV7-8 and TRBJ2-7, the full variable domain reads GAGVSQSPRYKVAKRGQDVALRCDPISGHVSLFWYQQALGQGPEFLTYFQNEAQLDKSGLPSDRFFAERPEGSVSTLKIQRTQQEDSAVYLCASSLEGQSYEQYFGPGTRLTVT.

A few counts support this clone. This chain joins TRBV6-5 and TRBJ2-1; TRBD2 matches 10 bases. Per the germline V gene, CDR1 is MNHEY and CDR2 is SVGAGI. The V gene end was trimmed by 0 bases and the J gene end by 3 bases; junction bases not matched to a gene: 5. CDR3 length: 17 amino acids. In DNA form, the CDR3 reads TGTGCCAGCAGTTACTCGGGGCTAGCGGGAGTCTACAATGAGCAGTTCTTC. It translates to CASSYSGLAGVYNEQFF.

By proportion, this clone is medium-sized. This rearrangement joins TRBV6-1 to TRBJ2-3, with TRBD1 matching 7 bases. The CDR3 consists of 16 residues. From germline, CDR1 is MNHNS and CDR2 SASEGT. V dropped 2 bases and J dropped 4; count of bases not matched to a gene: 9. The CDR3 sequence is CASSEHLGQGADTQYF. Written as DNA, the CDR3 is TGTGCCAGCAGTGAACACCTGGGGCAGGGGGCAGATACGCAGTATTTT.

This clone was found many times. The J gene is TRBJ2-4, the V gene TRBV20-1; D remains unclear. The CDR3 extends over 14 amino acids. The V and J ends lost 6 bases and 0 bases respectively, with 12 bases between them. Germline values: CDR1 DFQATT, CDR2 SNEGSKA (reference sequence). The CDR3 coding sequence is TGCAGTGCGTACGCGAGTCTAGCCAAAAACATTCAGTACTTC. Residues: CSAYASLAKNIQYF.

V gene TRBV24-1 combines with J gene TRBJ2-2; weak D call: TRBD1 (5 bases). The ends were cut back, 2 bases at V and 5 bases at J, with 17 bases in the middle. This CDR3 is built from 17 residues. CDR1 is KGHDR and CDR2 is SFDVKD in the germline V gene. The CDR3 loop is CATSDSGSLRWTGELFF. In DNA form, the CDR3 reads TGTGCCACCAGTGATTCAGGGTCGCTACGATGGACCGGGGAGCTGTTTTTT.

This clone was recorded many times. V is TRBV11-2 and J is TRBJ1-6; D uncertain. Per germline, CDR1 SGHAT and CDR2 FQNNGV. Trimming left V 3 bases short and J 5 bases short, with 11 bases between. The CDR3 is 15 amino acids. The CDR3 DNA reads TGTGCCAGCAGCTTTCGGTCGGGGAATAATTCACCCCTCCACTTT. It encodes CASSFRSGNNSPLHF.

This clone was recorded many times. The chain couples TRBV12-3 or TRBV12-4 to TRBJ2-7; 7 bases fit TRBD2. The CDR3 has 14 amino acids. With 3 bases clipped from V and 5 bases from J, the junction kept 7 bases outside the gene matches. As DNA, the CDR3 is TGTGCCAGCAGTTTTTCAGCGGGAAGGAACGAGCAGTACTTC. It specifies CASSFSAGRNEQYF.

At least ten counts were recorded for this clone. The rearrangement joins TRBV30 to TRBJ1-1; D is ambiguous. The germline CDR1 and CDR2 sequences are GTSNPN and SVGIG (reference sequence). V shed 0 bases and J shed 4 bases, with 18 bases lying between them. The CDR3 length is 16 residues. DNA for the CDR3: TGTGCCTGGAGTGTACCCCCAGGTATTGCCGGCACTGAAGCTTTCTTT. It specifies CAWSVPPGIAGTEAFF. The complete variable domain, with remaining parts taken from reference TRBV30 and TRBJ1-1, reads SQTIHQWPATLVQPVGSPLSLECTVEGTSNPNLYWYRQAAGRGLQLLFYSVGIGQISSEVPQNLSASRPQDRQFILSSKKLLLSDSGFYLCAWSVPPGIAGTEAFFGQGTRLTVV.

Ten or more counts support this clone. This chain connects TRBV7-6 to TRBJ1-5; possible D gene TRBD1, 6 bases. V was trimmed by 5 bases and J by 2 bases, leaving 16 bases between them. CDR1 is SGHVS, CDR2 FNYEAQ, per germline. This CDR3 is 16 amino acids long. This CDR3 reads CASSLGGDKRNQPQHF. CDR3 coding DNA: TGTGCCAGCAGCCTCGGGGGGGACAAACGCAATCAGCCCCAGCATTTT.

A remark on this clone: A read error is possible here, since a much larger clone lies one base away. The rearrangement joins TRBV30 to TRBJ1-5, with 7 bases lining up with TRBD1. This CDR3 comprises 14 residues. Germline V CDR1 and CDR2: GTSNPN, SVGIG (reference sequence). CDR3 sequence: CAWSGKGAVQPQNF. The CDR3 DNA follows: TGTGCCTGGAGCGGGAAGGGGGCGGTTCAGCCCCAGAATTTT.

This clone was recorded many times. The CDR3 coding sequence is TGTGCCAGCAGCCCGCGGGGGACTAGCGGGAGCGGTCATGAGCAGTTCTTC. Its protein product is CASSPRGTSGSGHEQFF. The chain couples TRBV7-3 to TRBJ2-1; 14 nucleotides align to TRBD2. CDR1 SGHTA and CDR2 FQGTGA come from the germline V gene. This CDR3 is 17 amino acids long. The junction had 11 bases not matched to a gene; V was cut back by 5 bases and J by 8 bases. Filled out from reference TRBV7-3 and TRBJ2-1, the complete variable domain reads GAGVSQTPSNKVTEKGKYVELRCDPISGHTALYWYRQSLGQGPEFLIYFQGTGAADDSGLPNDRFFAVRPEGSVSTLKIQRTERGDSAVYLCASSPRGTSGSGHEQFFGPGTRLTVL.

This clone has ten or more counts. This chain links TRBV30 with TRBJ2-7, with D perhaps TRBD2 (6 bases). The germline V and J ends were trimmed by 3 bases and 4 bases, with 19 bases remaining between them. The CDR3 is 15 amino acids. From germline, CDR1 is GTSNPN and CDR2 SVGIG (reference sequence). The CDR3, as DNA: TGTGCCTGGAGGGCAGGGACTTTGGATGGGTACGAGCAGTACTTC. Translated: CAWRAGTLDGYEQYF.

This clone was detected many times. The chain recombines TRBV30 with TRBJ1-1; the D gene is possibly TRBD1 (6 bases). This CDR3 has 12 residues. Germline V gives CDR1 GTSNPN, CDR2 SVGIG (reference sequence). Trimming cost V 1 base and J 4 bases, with 7 bases left between them. The chain's CDR3 is CAWSGGGTEAFF. The DNA for the CDR3 is TGTGCCTGGAGTGGAGGGGGCACTGAAGCTTTCTTT.

In its sample, this clone was seen many times. J is TRBJ2-7 and V is TRBV6-1, with 7 positions matching TRBD1. Germline values: CDR1 MNHNS, CDR2 SASEGT. The CDR3 length is 15 residues. V shed 2 bases and J 2 bases; nucleotides not matched to a gene: 6. The CDR3 spells CASSEFPQGTYEQYF. In DNA form, the CDR3 reads TGTGCCAGCAGTGAATTCCCACAGGGGACCTACGAGCAGTACTTC.

This clone was seen at least ten times. This chain uses TRBV3-1 with TRBJ2-7; TRBD2 aligns across 14 bases. The CDR3 runs 15 residues. V dropped 4 bases and J dropped 4; count of bases not matched to a gene: 3. Germline values: CDR1 LGHDT, CDR2 YNNKEL (reference sequence). Here the CDR3 reads CASSPTSGRAYEQYF. CDR3 sequence (DNA): TGTGCCAGCAGCCCGACTAGCGGGAGGGCATACGAGCAGTACTTC.

This clone was seen more than once but under ten times. The chain uses TRBV12-3 or TRBV12-4 and TRBJ2-2, with D perhaps TRBD1 or TRBD2 (5 bases each). The CDR3 length is 15 residues. Trimming removed 0 bases from V and 2 bases from J, with 7 bases in between. In nucleotides, the CDR3 is TGTGCCAGCAGTTTAGCGGGGGTAAACACCGGGGAGCTGTTTTTT. This sequence encodes CASSLAGVNTGELFF.

This clone was picked up a small number of times. V gene TRBV19 combines with J gene TRBJ2-7; D possibly corresponds to TRBD1 (7 bases). Trimming took off 10 bases at V and 5 bases at J, with 18 bases between the two ends. CDR1 LNHDA and CDR2 SQIVND come from the germline V gene (reference sequence). The CDR3 covers 13 residues. The CDR3 DNA follows: TGTGCCACCGCACAGGGGAGGCATGACGAGCAGTACTTC. Residues: CATAQGRHDEQYF.

The chain combines TRBV6-1 with TRBJ2-5; 8 bases map to TRBD1. CDR1 MNHNS and CDR2 SASEGT come from the germline V gene. The CDR3 has 13 amino acids. J was trimmed by 6 bases and V by 4 bases; bases with no gene match: 4. The CDR3 nucleotides are TGTGCCAGCAGTGCCGTCAGGGGGCAGACCCAGTACTTC. As protein: CASSAVRGQTQYF.

This clone came up many times. This sequence joins TRBV20-1 and TRBJ1-6, with D possibly being TRBD1 (5 bases). Deletions cut 4 bases from V and 7 bases from J, with 26 bases between. Germline V gene lookup returns CDR1 DFQATT and CDR2 SNEGSKA (reference sequence). This CDR3 is 18 amino acids long. The CDR3 nucleotides read TGCAGTGCTAAAAAGGCAGGAGCGGGGTTGGGGGGGAATTCACCCCTCCACTTT. Its protein product is CSAKKAGAGLGGNSPLHF.

On this clone: One junction end does not reproduce the germline sequence, and a read error may be involved. The gene calls are TRBV3-1 and TRBJ2-2, with 9 nucleotides matching TRBD1. Germline CDR1 LGHDT, CDR2 YNNKEL (reference sequence). CDR3 length equals 14 residues. CDR3 amino acids: CPSSQQGADGELFF. Here the CDR3 DNA reads TGTCCCAGCAGCCAACAGGGGGCTGACGGGGAGCTGTTTTTT.

Note on this clone: The junction and the germline gene differ at one end; a read error may be behind it. This specimen includes other DNA sequences encoding the same CDR3. The rearrangement uses TRBV7-2 and TRBJ1-1, with D unresolved. Germline V gene sequence: CDR1 SGHTA, CDR2 FQGNSA. CDR3 size: 13 residues. The CDR3: CASNLLVEAEAFF. The CDR3 coding sequence is TGTGCCAGCAACCTCCTCGTGGAGGCTGAGGCTTTCTTT.

This clone was detected many times. The chain employs TRBV11-2 and TRBJ2-6, with 13 nucleotides matching TRBD2. This CDR3 comprises 21 residues. The V segment lost 1 base and the J segment 2 bases; nucleotides outside the gene matches: 11. CDR1 and CDR2 (germline): SGHAT, FQNNGV. The CDR3 bases are TGTGCCAGCAGCTTAGCCCGCGGGACTAGCGGGAAGAGGGCTGGGGCCAACGTCCTGACTTTC. This translates into CASSLARGTSGKRAGANVLTF.

This clone appeared many times. The gene calls are TRBV4-1 and TRBJ2-5; 12 bases are shared with TRBD2. The V segment lost 6 bases and the J segment 6 bases; nucleotides outside the gene matches: 11. The length of the CDR3 is 16 residues. The V gene's germline CDR1 is MGHRA and CDR2 YSYEKL. CDR3 nucleotides: TGCGCCAGCAGTCCCGGGGGTCGGACTAGCGGGAAGACCCAGTACTTC. This encodes CASSPGGRTSGKTQYF.